This TCR beta chain stems from a study of early T cells in non-severe SARS-CoV-2 infection. Background on the study: With bulk RNA from unsorted whole blood as input, sequencing yielded unpaired chains.

CDR1 SGHNT and CDR2 YYREEE come from the germline V gene (reference sequence). V lost 4 bases and J lost 0; bases outside the gene matches: 6. The CDR3 loop spans 16 amino acids. On this clonotype itself: Its specificity is unknown.

Unique molecular identifiers were affixed to single, distinct cDNA molecules. TCRdb redid the calling of the 5' RACE reads with MiXCR, one entry per CDR3 protein. The sample yields approximately 70,000 distinct CDR3 sequences, 9% to 10% seen once. Notes on the study in general: Anti-spike CD8 responses were favored by VDJdb matching, which missed private and CD4 specificities.

The clonotype originates from an adult who was a healthcare worker with PCR-confirmed SARS-CoV-2 infection or an uninfected control (not recorded which). This chain links TRBV5-4 with TRBJ2-4; 8 bases are shared with TRBD1. This material consisted of whole blood, taken at baseline. The CDR3 nucleotides read TGTGCCAGCAGCCAGGACAGGGCCCTAGCCAAAAACATTCAGTACTTC. Its translation: CASSQDRALAKNIQYF.